This T cell receptor beta chain was documented in a study of blood T cell repertoires in COVID-19. Cohort allocation depended upon clinical history that participants reported. The CDR3 has 14 amino acids. Germline values: CDR1 LNHDA, CDR2 SQIVND (reference sequence). With V trimmed by 5 bases and J by 9 bases, 7 bases remained unmatched. Measured with immunoSEQ multiplex PCR; TCRdb has only the in-frame clones, and not every one. The sample includes over 150,000 clones, more than 80% seen only once; the top ten take roughly 6%. Sequencing was carried out using PBMCs or T cells enriched from blood (not recorded which). The sequence was obtained from a man aged 40-49 years who had recovered from COVID-19. The rearrangement links TRBV19 to TRBJ1-6, with 7 bases identical to TRBD1. CDR3 DNA sequence: TGTGCCAGTAGTGTTACAGGGGTATCTTCACCCCTCCACTTT. Translation: CASSVTGVSSPLHF.